Below, 17 T cell receptor beta chains from the same sample are listed, as sequenced in a study of shared clonotypes between healthy human individuals. Using immunoSEQ multiplex PCR, the repertoire was profiled, and TCRdb retains in-frame clones only, with some absent. The table lists about 2 million clones, over 85% of them singletons, with roughly 0.13% in the top ten. Sequencing input: naive CD4+ T cells sorted from blood. Subset given: CD45RA+ positively selected. The receptors here all came from a man between 18 and 35 years old in good health.

The rearrangement uses TRBV30 and TRBJ2-2; D gene unclear. Germline loops: CDR1 GTSNPN, CDR2 SVGIG (reference sequence). Trimming cost V 3 bases and J 5 bases, with 13 bases left between them. The CDR3 is made up of 14 amino acids. CDR3 sequence: CAWRGSTRTGELFF. CDR3 coding DNA: TGTGCCTGGAGGGGCTCGACAAGGACCGGGGAGCTGTTTTTT.

The chain links TRBV15 to TRBJ2-7; possibly TRBD1 or TRBD2 for D (6 bases each). CDR3 size: 14 residues. V lost 5 bases and J lost 4, with 15 bases in between. Germline lookup yields CDR1 LNHNV and CDR2 YYDKDF (reference sequence). The CDR3 DNA reads TGTGCCACCAGCCCTGGGGGGCAGAGATACGAGCAGTACTTC. Translating gives CATSPGGQRYEQYF.

For the CDR3, the DNA is TGCGCCAGCAGCTCGCCGGTAGGGGGGAAGGGATCGGGTGAGCAGTTCTTC. It codes for CASSSPVGGKGSGEQFF. The rearrangement links TRBV5-1 to TRBJ2-1; D is tentatively TRBD1 or TRBD2 (6 bases each). The CDR3 is made up of 17 amino acids. Trimming stripped 3 bases from V and 9 bases from J, with 25 bases between. Germline V CDR1 and CDR2: SGHRS, YFSETQ.

The chain joins TRBV6-6 to TRBJ1-2; D unclear. The V and J ends lost 8 bases and 7 bases respectively, with 20 bases between them. Germline loops: CDR1 MNHNY, CDR2 SVGAGI (reference sequence). CDR3 length: 14 residues. This CDR3 is CASEKNAESRGYTF. CDR3 in DNA: TGTGCCAGCGAGAAAAACGCGGAATCGCGTGGCTACACCTTC.

This clone is a singleton in its sample. The chain combines TRBV6-1 with TRBJ1-1, with unresolved D. The V end was cut by 6 bases, the J end by 0 bases, with 11 bases between. The CDR3 is 14 residues long. Germline CDR1 and CDR2: MNHNS and SASEGT. The CDR3 here is CASSGLPLNTEAFF. In DNA, the CDR3 is TGTGCCAGCAGCGGACTTCCTCTGAACACTGAAGCTTTCTTT.

The gene calls are TRBV7-2 and TRBJ2-2, with no clear D. Germline assignment: CDR1 SGHTA and CDR2 FQGNSA. CDR3 length: 12 amino acids. Trimming pared 6 bases from V and 6 bases from J, leaving 8 bases between. The CDR3 region is CASRGFAGELFF. The CDR3, as DNA: TGTGCCAGCAGAGGGTTCGCCGGGGAGCTGTTTTTT.

This chain links TRBV5-1 with TRBJ2-7; 8 bases match TRBD2. With 0 bases clipped from V and 0 bases from J, the junction kept 5 bases outside the gene matches. Germline V gene lookup returns CDR1 SGHRS and CDR2 YFSETQ. The CDR3 is 16 residues long. The CDR3 DNA follows: TGCGCCAGCAGCTTGGGACTAGCGCTGATCTCCTACGAGCAGTACTTC. It translates to CASSLGLALISYEQYF. The full variable domain, rest sourced from reference TRBV5-1 and TRBJ2-7, is KAGVTQTPRYLIKTRGQQVTLSCSPISGHRSVSWYQQTPGQGLQFLFEYFSETQRNKGNFPGRFSGRQFSNSRSEMNVSTLELGDSALYLCASSLGLALISYEQYFGPGTRLTVT.

The chain combines TRBV21-1 with TRBJ1-5. TRBV21-1 is assigned pseudogene status. This CDR3 contains 16 residues. The CDR3 reads CASTTRRLQRNQPQHF. The CDR3 DNA reads as TGTGCCAGCACCACCCGTCGTCTTCAGAGAAATCAGCCCCAGCATTTT.

Remarks on this clone: Other DNA sequences in this specimen translate into the identical CDR3. For the CDR3, the DNA is TGCGCCAGCAGCTTGGGTCAGGGGGTAAATGAAAAACTGTTTTTT. Protein: CASSLGQGVNEKLFF. The J gene is TRBJ1-4, the V gene TRBV5-1; 7 bases line up with TRBD1. J was trimmed by 5 bases and V by 0 bases; bases with no gene match: 4. CDR1 and CDR2 (germline): SGHRS, YFSETQ. This CDR3 spans 15 amino acids. The variable domain in full, completed from reference TRBV5-1 and TRBJ1-4, reads KAGVTQTPRYLIKTRGQQVTLSCSPISGHRSVSWYQQTPGQGLQFLFEYFSETQRNKGNFPGRFSGRQFSNSRSEMNVSTLELGDSALYLCASSLGQGVNEKLFFGSGTQLSVL.

V is TRBV6-5 and J is TRBJ2-7; no firm D call. Germline-derived CDR1 and CDR2 are MNHEY and SVGAGI. The CDR3 contains 13 residues. Between the trimmed V and J ends, which lost 5 bases and 2 bases, there was a span of 10 bases. The CDR3 loop reads CASSRPGAYEQYF. CDR3 DNA: TGTGCCAGCAGTCGACCTGGGGCCTACGAGCAGTACTTC.

CDR3: CAISGTGGAQTQYF. CDR3 bases: TGTGCCATCAGCGGGACAGGTGGGGCGCAGACCCAGTACTTC. This chain uses TRBV10-3 with TRBJ2-5, with 8 bases aligning to TRBD1. The CDR3 consists of 14 residues. Germline-derived CDR1 and CDR2 are ENHRY and SYGVKD. Unmatched junction bases numbered 9, after V lost 6 bases and J lost 6 bases.

A remark on this clone: This same CDR3 is encoded by further DNA sequences in the sample. The V gene is TRBV6-5, the J gene TRBJ1-2; a possible D gene is TRBD1 (5 bases). V was clipped by 6 bases and J by 0 bases, with 8 bases between them. This CDR3 is built from 13 residues. Germline V gene data show CDR1 as MNHEY and CDR2 as SVGAGI. The CDR3, as DNA: TGTGCCAGCAGCCGCAGGGCTAACTATGGCTACACCTTC. This encodes CASSRRANYGYTF.

The chain links TRBV9 to TRBJ2-3, with no clear D. Per the germline V gene, CDR1 is SGDLS and CDR2 is YYNGEE. The CDR3 runs to 16 residues. Trimming cost V 4 bases and J 1 base, with 16 bases left between them. This chain's CDR3 is CASSSGESWRTDTQYF. For the CDR3, the DNA is TGTGCCAGCAGCTCTGGAGAGTCGTGGCGCACAGATACGCAGTATTTT.

This clone was counted once. The V gene is TRBV5-1, the J gene TRBJ2-1; 12 bases agree with TRBD2. This CDR3 is built from 18 residues. Germline V CDR1 and CDR2: SGHRS, YFSETQ. Trimming at V came to 4 bases and at J to 0 bases, leaving 8 bases not matched to a gene. CDR3 protein: CASSPTSGRLFSYNEQFF. CDR3 in DNA: TGCGCCAGCAGCCCTACTAGCGGGAGGCTCTTCTCCTACAATGAGCAGTTCTTC.

V is TRBV6-1 and J is TRBJ2-1; D is perhaps TRBD1 (5 bases). Germline assignment: CDR1 MNHNS and CDR2 SASEGT. The germline V and J ends were trimmed by 6 bases and 4 bases, with 10 bases remaining between them. The length of the CDR3 is 13 residues. The DNA of the CDR3 is TGTGCCAGCAGACAGACAGAATACAATGAGCAGTTCTTC. It yields the protein CASRQTEYNEQFF.

The chain has TRBV29-1 and TRBJ2-3; TRBD2 matches at 9 bases. The CDR3 extends over 14 amino acids. CDR1 is SQVTM and CDR2 is ANQGSEA in the germline V gene. The J segment lost 2 bases and the V segment lost 4 bases, leaving 4 bases of the junction unmatched. The CDR3 coding sequence is TGCAGCGTTGGTAGCGGGGGCCTCACAGATACGCAGTATTTT. Amino acid sequence: CSVGSGGLTDTQYF.

J is TRBJ1-3 and V is TRBV7-8; weak D call: TRBD1 (6 bases). The CDR3 runs 15 residues. The germline gives CDR1 SGHVS, CDR2 FQNEAQ. Trimming cost V 3 bases and J 3 bases, with 12 bases left between them. DNA for the CDR3: TGTGCCAGCAGCTTTACACAGGGTAGTGGAAACACCATATATTTT. Protein product: CASSFTQGSGNTIYF.